This T cell receptor beta chain was sequenced for a study of blood T cell repertoires in COVID-19. Study information: PBMCs, B-cell-depleted T cells, or T cells provided the cDNA or gDNA that made up the material.

In germline, CDR1 is SGHNT, CDR2 YYREEE (reference sequence). The CDR3 consists of 15 residues. The V and J ends lost 2 bases and 2 bases, in that order; junction bases with no gene match: 3. The assay was immunoSEQ multiplex PCR, and TCRdb's table has in-frame clones only and misses some. Of 200,000 to 250,000 clones listed, about nine tenths were seen once; the top ten hold approximately 4.8%. The sample consisted of peripheral blood. The chain recombines TRBV5-4 with TRBJ1-2; 10 bases map to TRBD1. The receptor was isolated from a man aged 50 or older with acute or convalescent COVID-19. CDR3 sequence reads: CASSFRDRGNYGYTF. The CDR3 nucleotides read TGTGCCAGCAGCTTCCGGGACAGGGGCAACTATGGCTACACCTTC.